Shown below are 20 T cell receptor beta chains from a single sample sequenced in a study of beta chain features in type 1 diabetes. The authors reverse transcribed all of the isolated RNA, so sequencing captured expressed TCRB transcripts. Data came from immunoSEQ multiplex PCR; TCRdb stores just in-frame clones and leaves some out. The sample shows 600,000 to 700,000 clones, 9.5% to 15% of them seen only once. Overall study results and limits: All four CD4+ subsets of Type 1 diabetes patients contained TCRB CDR3s that were moderately but significantly shorter.

Their antigens remain unidentified. The sequencing input was naive CD4+ T cells from blood. Receptors originate from a man younger than 45 with type 1 diabetes.

This chain joins TRBV9 and TRBJ1-4, with D maybe TRBD1 (6 bases). This CDR3 spans 14 amino acids. Germline V gene data show CDR1 as SGDLS and CDR2 as YYNGEE. V was trimmed by 0 bases and J by 8 bases, leaving 11 bases between them. CDR3 in amino acids: CASSVDRVKEKLFF. The CDR3 bases are TGTGCCAGCAGCGTAGACAGGGTTAAGGAAAAACTGTTTTTT. Based on the CDR3 plus reference TRBV9 and TRBJ1-4, the full variable domain is DSGVTQTPKHLITATGQRVTLRCSPRSGDLSVYWYQQSLDQGLQFLIQYYNGEERAKGNILERFSAQQFPDLHSELNLSSLELGDSALYFCASSVDRVKEKLFFGSGTQLSVL.

The chain couples TRBV28 to TRBJ1-2; D remains ambiguous. Germline loops: CDR1 MDHEN, CDR2 SYDVKM. The V and J ends lost 5 bases and 0 bases respectively, with 7 bases between them. This CDR3 spans 13 amino acids. The CDR3 is CASSTAANYGYTF. CDR3 DNA: TGTGCCAGCAGTACAGCGGCTAACTATGGCTACACCTTC.

The chain recombines TRBV20-1 with TRBJ1-2; weak D call: TRBD1 (5 bases). CDR1 and CDR2 from the germline V gene are DFQATT and SNEGSKA (reference sequence). CDR3 length equals 10 residues. Trimming removed 7 bases from V and 4 bases from J, with 7 bases in between. CDR3 coding DNA: TGCAGTGGGGGCAGCTATGGCTACACCTTC. As protein: CSGGSYGYTF.

This chain connects TRBV2 to TRBJ1-2, with TRBD1 as a possible D gene (5 bases). The ends were cut back, 6 bases at V and 6 bases at J, with 14 bases in the middle. Per germline, CDR1 SNHLY and CDR2 FYNNEI. The length of the CDR3 is 13 residues. CDR3 amino acids: CASRPGPWDGYTF. CDR3 in DNA: TGTGCCAGCAGGCCGGGGCCTTGGGATGGCTACACCTTC.

The chain recombines TRBV10-3 with TRBJ1-4, with D tentatively TRBD1 (5 bases). Germline V CDR1 and CDR2: ENHRY, SYGVKD. Trimming removed 5 bases at V and 14 bases at J, with 15 bases between. This CDR3 has 12 residues. The CDR3 DNA is TGTGCCATCAGTTCGGACGGGGACTTTCTGTTTTTT. This sequence encodes CAISSDGDFLFF.

The chain links TRBV9 to TRBJ2-1; TRBD2 matches at 13 bases. Trimming took 4 bases from V and 6 from J; bases not matched to a gene: 4. The CDR3 is made up of 15 amino acids. Germline CDR1 is SGDLS and CDR2 is YYNGEE. CDR3 loop: CASSTGTSGVNEQFF. The CDR3 DNA follows: TGTGCCAGCAGCACTGGGACTAGCGGGGTCAATGAGCAGTTCTTC.

The rearrangement links TRBV5-4 to TRBJ2-3; 7 bases agree with TRBD2. The V segment lost 3 bases and the J segment 0 bases; nucleotides outside the gene matches: 4. The CDR3 extends over 15 amino acids. The germline V gene encodes CDR1 SGHNT and CDR2 YYREEE (reference sequence). The CDR3: CASSWSGTSTDTQYF. The DNA of the CDR3 is TGTGCCAGCAGCTGGAGCGGGACTAGCACAGATACGCAGTATTTT.

This clone occurred a few times. The chain carries TRBV18 and TRBJ2-5; D is unresolved. Germline V CDR1 and CDR2: KGHSH, LQKENI. Trimming removed 1 base at V and 5 bases at J, with 17 bases between. The CDR3 loop spans 16 amino acids. DNA for the CDR3: TGTGCCAGCTCACCACAGAAATTGGGGTTCGACGAGACCCAGTACTTC. Protein product: CASSPQKLGFDETQYF.

The table lists this clone with a few counts. The V call is TRBV2, the J call TRBJ2-2; D unclear. V was shortened by 4 bases and J by 1 base, with 4 bases between the two germline ends. The CDR3 sequence is 13 residues long. Germline CDR1 SNHLY, CDR2 FYNNEI. The CDR3: CASSGQNTGELFF. The CDR3 DNA follows: TGTGCCAGCAGTGGGCAGAACACCGGGGAGCTGTTTTTT. Full variable domain (outside the CDR3, taken from reference TRBV2 and TRBJ2-2): EPEVTQTPSHQVTQMGQEVILRCVPISNHLYFYWYRQILGQKVEFLVSFYNNEISEKSEIFDDQFSVERPDGSNFTLKIRSTKLEDSAMYFCASSGQNTGELFFGEGSRLTVL.

CDR3 sequence: CSAHAGTGTDTQYF. CDR3 DNA: TGCAGCGCTCATGCCGGGACGGGCACAGATACGCAGTATTTT. This sequence joins TRBV29-1 and TRBJ2-3, with D possibly called TRBD1 or TRBD2 (5 bases each). Germline V gene lookup returns CDR1 SQVTM and CDR2 ANQGSEA. This CDR3 has 14 amino acids. V lost 7 bases and J 1 base, leaving 15 bases between the germline ends.

This chain links TRBV7-2 with TRBJ2-3; a possible D gene is TRBD1 (6 bases). Per the germline V gene, CDR1 is SGHTA and CDR2 is FQGNSA. The CDR3 runs to 14 residues. Trimming removed 1 base from V and 3 bases from J, with 8 bases in between. For the CDR3, the DNA is TGTGCCAGCAGCTTAGACAGGGTGACAGATACGCAGTATTTT. The encoded protein is CASSLDRVTDTQYF.

This clone showed up just a few times. The chain combines TRBV6-6 with TRBJ1-6; D possibly corresponds to TRBD1 (5 bases). The CDR3 totals 14 residues. V was shortened by 2 bases and J by 10 bases, with 12 bases between the two germline ends. Germline assignment: CDR1 MNHNY and CDR2 SVGAGI (reference sequence). As DNA, the CDR3 is TGTGCCAGCAGTTACAGCCCTCGGGGCTCACCCCTCCACTTT. Translated: CASSYSPRGSPLHF.

This clone was counted only a few times. This chain links TRBV18 with TRBJ2-1, with D possibly matching TRBD2 (6 bases). Deletions cut 2 bases from V and 7 bases from J, with 15 bases between. This CDR3 has 15 residues. CDR1 KGHSH and CDR2 LQKENI come from the germline V gene. Here the CDR3 DNA reads TGTGCCAGCTCACCAAGGAAGGAGGGAACTAATGAGCAGTTCTTC. It yields the protein CASSPRKEGTNEQFF.

The rearrangement joins TRBV5-4 to TRBJ2-7, with 7 bases aligning to TRBD1. The CDR3 is 14 amino acids. Trimming took 4 bases from V and 3 from J; bases not matched to a gene: 7. Looked up from germline, CDR1 is SGHNT and CDR2 is YYREEE (reference sequence). CDR3 nucleotide sequence: TGTGCCAGCAGCCCCTCGACAGGGAACTACGAGCAGTACTTC. Amino acid sequence: CASSPSTGNYEQYF.

This clone was found a few times. The rearrangement uses TRBV25-1 and TRBJ2-5; the D gene is possibly TRBD2 (5 bases). From germline, CDR1 is MGHDK and CDR2 SYGVNS. CDR3 length equals 13 residues. Trimming took off 4 bases at V and 2 bases at J, with 8 bases between the two ends. The CDR3 reads CASSGPGQETQYF. Here the CDR3 DNA reads TGTGCCAGCAGTGGTCCGGGACAAGAGACCCAGTACTTC.

This clone has more than one count but fewer than ten. The gene calls are TRBV7-2 and TRBJ2-1; D is perhaps TRBD2 (6 bases). V lost 3 bases to trimming and J lost 6 bases, with 15 bases between them. Germline V gene sequence: CDR1 SGHTA, CDR2 FQGNSA. This CDR3 has 15 residues. CDR3 protein: CASSLGGAGGNEQFF. CDR3 sequence (DNA): TGTGCCAGCAGCTTGGGCGGGGCCGGGGGCAATGAGCAGTTCTTC. Supplemented by reference TRBV7-2 and TRBJ2-1, the full variable domain reads GAGVSQSPSNKVTEKGKDVELRCDPISGHTALYWYRQSLGQGLEFLIYFQGNSAPDKSGLPSDRFSAERTGGSVSTLTIQRTQQEDSAVYLCASSLGGAGGNEQFFGPGTRLTVL.

J is TRBJ1-2 and V is TRBV4-2; D possibly corresponds to TRBD1 (6 bases). CDR1 is LGHNA and CDR2 is YNFKEQ in the germline V gene. The CDR3 contains 15 residues. V was trimmed by 0 bases and J by 8 bases, leaving 16 bases between them. CDR3 nucleotide sequence: TGTGCCAGCAGCCAAGAACGGGGGACACTCCTGGGCTACACCTTC. Residues: CASSQERGTLLGYTF.

The chain links TRBV28 to TRBJ2-1; 14 bases fit TRBD2. Germline values: CDR1 MDHEN, CDR2 SYDVKM. The CDR3 has 17 residues. V trimming: 4 bases; J trimming: 4 bases; junction bases outside the gene matches: 6. This chain's CDR3 is CASSSGTSGGAYNEQFF. The CDR3 coding sequence is TGTGCCAGCAGTTCCGGGACTAGCGGGGGAGCATACAATGAGCAGTTCTTC.

The chain combines TRBV7-2 with TRBJ2-3; D gene unclear. V lost 0 bases and J 4 bases, leaving 20 bases between the germline ends. The germline V gene encodes CDR1 SGHTA and CDR2 FQGNSA. This CDR3 comprises 18 residues. CDR3 DNA: TGTGCCAGCAGCTTAGCGGGCCCCCGTACCCTAGGTGCAGATACGCAGTATTTT. Residues: CASSLAGPRTLGADTQYF.

This sequence joins TRBV29-1 and TRBJ1-2; D unresolved. Trimming cost V 2 bases and J 0 bases, with 10 bases left between them. This CDR3 region has 14 residues. CDR1 and CDR2 from the germline V gene are SQVTM and ANQGSEA. The CDR3 region is CSVETLLTNYGYTF. CDR3 DNA: TGCAGCGTTGAAACCCTGTTAACTAACTATGGCTACACCTTC.